This T cell receptor (beta chain) was captured in a study of cytomegalovirus exposure and HLA in healthy donors. On this clone: The antigen is undetermined.

Overall study results and limits: Reports state that TCR beta sequences accurately predicted most subjects' HLA-A and HLA-B alleles.

Amplification used 60 Vbeta primers and 13 Jbeta primers. Libraries were prepared by immunoSEQ multiplex PCR; TCRdb keeps only in-frame clonotypes and omits some of them. The repertoire holds under 200,000 clones, 81% seen once, with around 1.3% in the top ten. The clonotype comes from a man aged 45-65 years in good health and CMV-seropositive. The sequenced sample was PBMCs.

The CDR3: CASSRGTGLNQPQHF. The CDR3 region has the DNA TGTGCCAGTAGTAGGGGGACAGGGCTCAATCAGCCCCAGCATTTT. The rearrangement links TRBV19 to TRBJ1-5; 9 nucleotides align to TRBD1. This CDR3 has 15 residues. V lost 4 bases to trimming and J lost 3 bases; unmatched junction nucleotides: 4. Germline CDR1 is LNHDA and CDR2 is SQIVND (reference sequence).